This is a list of T cell receptor beta chains from one sample in a study of blood T cell repertoires in COVID-19. TCRdb keeps only in-frame clones here, not all; method: immunoSEQ multiplex PCR. The sample shows about 410,000 clones, around 89% of them seen only once. The specimen sequenced was peripheral blood. The receptors stem from a woman in her 40s with COVID-19, enrolled during active disease. Both conserved end residues are part of each CDR3. The D gene is left open where the match is weak. A row's size may be missing; if present it is once, few, many or a size class.

cdr3_aa cdr3_nt j_call v_call d_call clone_size
CASSIGQGFNEQYF TGTGCCAGCTCGATAGGACAGGGCTTTAACGAGCAGTACTTC TRBJ2-7 TRBV28 TRBD1 -
CASSPQGAREKLFF TGTGCCAGCTCACCACAGGGGGCACGAGAAAAACTGTTTTTT TRBJ1-4 TRBV18 TRBD1 once
CASSSLSTSGSDTQYF TGTGCCAGCAGCTCCCTCTCGACTAGCGGGAGTGATACGCAGTATTTT TRBJ2-3 TRBV7-6 TRBD2 -
CASSLGPQGLNTEAFF TGTGCCAGCAGCTTGGGGCCCCAGGGGTTGAACACTGAAGCTTTCTTT TRBJ1-1 TRBV5-6 - -
CATSDLFRGRDKKLFF TGTGCCACCAGTGATTTGTTCCGGGGGAGGGATAAAAAACTGTTTTTT TRBJ1-4 TRBV24-1 - -
CASSISTGAGNTIYF TGTGCCAGTAGTATATCTACAGGGGCTGGAAACACCATATATTTT TRBJ1-3 TRBV19 TRBD1 -
CASNAHGSDTQYF TGCGCCAGCAACGCCCACGGGTCAGATACGCAGTATTTT TRBJ2-3 TRBV5-1 - -
CASSLMTVGNTGELFF TGTGCCAGCAGCTTGATGACAGTCGGTAACACCGGGGAGCTGTTTTTT TRBJ2-2 TRBV11-3 - -
CAGGEGRNEQFF TGTGCGGGAGGGGAGGGGCGGAATGAGCAGTTCTTC TRBJ2-1 TRBV6-5 TRBD2 -
CASTSSGFGTEAFF TGTGCCAGCACCTCCTCAGGGTTCGGGACTGAAGCTTTCTTT TRBJ1-1 TRBV27 - -
CSASGLVRGREDEQFF TGCAGTGCCAGTGGCCTCGTACGGGGGAGAGAGGATGAGCAGTTCTTC TRBJ2-1 TRBV20-1 - -
CASSLGTRNNEQFF TGTGCCAGCAGCTTAGGGACTAGAAACAATGAGCAGTTCTTC TRBJ2-1 TRBV7-9 TRBD2 -
CASSVVQGMNTEAFF TGTGCCAGCAGCGTAGTTCAGGGTATGAACACTGAAGCTTTCTTT TRBJ1-1 TRBV9 - -
CASSQFVQAWNTEAFF TGTGCCAGCAGCCAATTCGTTCAGGCCTGGAACACTGAAGCTTTCTTT TRBJ1-1 TRBV4-2 - -
CASSLAAGRAVFEQFF TGTGCCAGCAGCTTAGCCGCTGGGAGGGCCGTGTTCGAGCAGTTCTTC TRBJ2-1 TRBV11-2 TRBD2 -